This record looks at one T cell receptor (beta chain) sequence and its context. This clonotype was observed a few times. What this receptor recognizes is not known. Base qualities were left out, and no much larger clone turns up one base away. In the paper's terms, the time point label means: pre-sensitization, week 0. The treatment or condition tag for this specimen amounts to: therapeutic diphenylcyclopropenone sensitization with weekly scalp DPC. At each patch-test visit, blood was drawn before the patch test was applied. Patients were eligible if aged 18 to 70, diagnosed with alopecia and judged suitable for DPC therapy, and pregnant patients were excluded. Total RNA was extracted from unfractionated whole blood collected in Tempus Blood RNA tubes. Library generation was performed with RACE. Sequencing relied on a NextSeq 500. During library preparation, unique molecular identifiers were attached to individual cDNA molecules so that TCRs could be counted quantitatively and reproducibly. From each blood RNA sample, both TCR alpha and TCR beta chains were sequenced. Processing in the source paper ran as follows. Samples had a median of roughly 99,000 TCRs, with a range from 23,224 to 690,600. The Decombinator software suite was used to annotate V, J and CDR3 in the TCR reads. To make PS versus PT1 abundance plots, every sample was subsampled to the same number of TCRs (28,000). TCRs were defined as expanded if absent before sensitization and observed at least eight times at the 2-week time point. The public reads were reprocessed in TCRdb via fastp at Q25 and MiXCR, keeping in-frame beta chains. Duplicate CDR3 protein sequences are folded into a single record with the most common DNA and genes. The V and J calls were not made by the authors but by TCRdb's processing. This sample has roughly 110,000 distinct CDR3 sequences in its table, and around 12% of those were observed once. Roughly 1.6% of the sample is held by the ten biggest clonotypes.

These data belong to a study of human T cells and chemical hapten exposure (dated by TCRdb to 2020 to 2023). For context, the study as a whole: For sensitization, 2% DPC in acetone was applied to a roughly 2 cm by roughly 2 cm area of upper inner arm skin. Throughout the approximately 26-week study period, patients were also given weekly therapeutic DPC doses on the scalp. Patch tests used Finn chambers with 0.01% DPC on the upper back, scored after 6 days by International Contact Dermatitis Research Group standards. Most of the patients in the cohort were female, and the cohort covered alopecia areata with under or over 50% scalp involvement, alopecia totalis and alopecia universalis. The libraries were sequenced as a pool, and the TCR yield per sample differed mostly because of small variations in library volumes within the pool. The study tracked peripheral blood TCR repertoire changes in vivo during primary and secondary sensitization to the hapten diphenylcyclopropenone (DPC) in alopecia patients. Blood was sampled from patients pre-sensitization (week 0) and at 2, 6 and about 24 weeks after DPC sensitization. Approximately 28 alopecia patients provided blood for TCR sequencing at one to four time points (pre-sensitization, 2, 6 and 24 weeks). Summary of the overall study and its limitations: Expanded TCRs formed significantly more large CDR3 similarity clusters than pre-sensitization or healthy control sets, consistent with antigen-driven responses. After repeated subsampling, changes were observed in the strength of the expansion versus patch-test correlation and in the threshold at which the correlation became significant. Patch test score correlated positively with the number of PT1 expanded TCRs, reaching significance at thresholds 8, 16 and 32 but not at 4. Because every patient had alopecia, a presumed autoimmune disease, the patients' immune response might differ from that of healthy individuals. No change with DPC sensitization was found in the number of TCRs above 1 in 1000 frequency, and no evidence of global repertoire structure alterations was found.

Trimming costs V 2 bases and J 4 bases, and their ends lie 12 bases apart. As encoded in the germline V gene, CDR1 is SGHDT while CDR2 is YYEEEE. There are 14 amino acids in the CDR3, from cysteine to phenylalanine inclusive. The sequence is cut down to CDR3 DNA, 42 bases in frame from base 1. Specimen: whole blood, collected in connection with sensitization to the hapten diphenylcyclopropenone (DPC). The rearrangement combines TRBV5-6 with TRBJ1-1; matching of 5 bases hints at TRBD1 as the D gene. The sequence was obtained from a woman between 45 and 60 years old with alopecia areata. Some clones in this sample may be carry-over from other donors' samples. CDR3 loop: CASSFRPGGTEAFF. In nucleotide form, the sequence is TGTGCCAGCAGCTTTCGCCCCGGGGGCACTGAAGCTTTCTTT. Full variable domain (CDR3 extended with the reference TRBV5-6 and TRBJ1-1 proteins): DAGVTQSPTHLIKTRGQQVTLRCSPKSGHDTVSWYQQALGQGPQFIFQYYEEEERQRGNFPDRFSGHQFPNYSSELNVNALLLGDSALYLCASSFRPGGTEAFFGQGTRLTVV.